Listed below are T cell receptor beta chains from one sample, sequenced in a study of T cell responses to AZD1222 COVID-19 vaccine. TCRdb keeps only in-frame clones here, not all; method: immunoSEQ multiplex PCR. Here the sample spans about 110,000 clones, just over 85% being singletons. The sample here was peripheral blood, taken on day 0 of AZD1222 vaccination. Receptors were obtained from an adult in good health. Each CDR3 is given with its conserved first and last residue. A D gene is named only where the DNA matches it firmly. Size values are once, few and many counts, or a class for expanded clones, and some rows have none.

clone_size,d_call,v_call,j_call,cdr3_aa,cdr3_nt
NA,NA,TRBV30,TRBJ1-1,CAWSVGGGPNTEAFF,TGTGCCTGGAGTGTCGGGGGAGGACCGAACACTGAAGCTTTCTTT
NA,NA,TRBV25-1,TRBJ1-4,CASRQGVNEKLFF,TGTGCCAGCCGCCAGGGAGTGAATGAAAAACTGTTTTTT
few,TRBD1,TRBV11-2,TRBJ1-6,CASRRTGQGNSPLHF,TGTGCCAGCAGACGAACCGGACAGGGGAATTCACCCCTCCACTTT
NA,TRBD1,TRBV14,TRBJ2-7,CASSQARGQGQVRIRYEQYF,TGTGCCAGCAGCCAAGCACGAGGACAGGGCCAGGTCAGGATTCGATACGAGCAGTACTTC
NA,TRBD1,TRBV18,TRBJ1-1,CASSQTGDRGSSAFF,TGTGCCAGCTCACAAACCGGGGACAGGGGGTCCTCGGCTTTCTTT
NA,NA,TRBV5-1,TRBJ1-2,CASSLGGLRQSYGYTF,TGCGCCAGCAGCTTGGGGGGGTTGAGACAGAGCTATGGCTACACCTTC
NA,TRBD1,TRBV5-1,TRBJ1-2,CASSLGTGDYTF,TGCGCCAGCAGCTTGGGGACAGGGGACTACACCTTC
NA,NA,TRBV6-5,TRBJ1-3,CASSYSRAVGNTIYF,TGTGCCAGCAGTTACTCCCGGGCCGTCGGAAACACCATATATTTT
few,TRBD1,TRBV7-3,TRBJ1-6,CASSLIGGVQGQKNSPLHF,TGTGCCAGCAGCTTAATCGGCGGGGTCCAGGGACAGAAAAATTCACCCCTCCACTTT
NA,TRBD2,TRBV9,TRBJ2-7,CASSARTSSAQYF,TGTGCCAGCAGCGCCAGGACTAGTTCGGCGCAGTACTTC
NA,NA,TRBV18,TRBJ1-1,CASSPTRTFEAFF,TGTGCCAGCTCACCAACCCGGACTTTTGAAGCTTTCTTT
NA,NA,TRBV6-2/TRBV6-3,TRBJ2-6,CASSYLVRAGANVLTF,TGTGCCAGCAGTTACCTAGTCAGGGCTGGGGCCAACGTCCTGACTTTC
NA,TRBD1,TRBV4-3,TRBJ1-3,CASSQEGTGNSGNTIYF,TGCGCCAGCAGCCAAGAGGGGACAGGGAACTCTGGAAACACCATATATTTT
NA,NA,TRBV21-1,TRBJ1-6,CASSKPGQGARSPLHF,TGTGCCAGCAGCAAGCCTGGACAGGGGGCACGTTCACCCCTCCACTTT
NA,NA,TRBV11-2,TRBJ1-3,CASSLAGTGNTIYF,TGTGCCAGCAGCTTAGCAGGGACTGGAAACACCATATATTTT
once,TRBD1,TRBV6-1,TRBJ1-5,CASSEIGGQVGQPQHF,TGTGCCAGCAGTGAAATCGGGGGACAGGTTGGTCAGCCCCAGCATTTT
NA,NA,TRBV7-3,TRBJ1-2,CASSLNSGNGGYGYTF,TGTGCCAGCAGCTTAAATTCCGGGAACGGGGGCTATGGCTACACCTTC
NA,TRBD2,TRBV27,TRBJ2-2,CASSLGLAGIGELFF,TGTGCCAGCAGTTTGGGACTAGCGGGGATCGGGGAGCTGTTTTTT
NA,NA,TRBV18,TRBJ2-7,CASSPEVSALYEQYF,TGTGCCAGCTCACCAGAAGTATCAGCGCTCTACGAGCAGTACTTC
NA,TRBD1,TRBV7-9,TRBJ1-1,CASSFRTGGLDTEAFF,TGTGCCAGCAGCTTCCGGACAGGGGGCTTGGACACTGAAGCTTTCTTT
NA,TRBD2,TRBV18,TRBJ2-7,CASSQAGGTYEQYF,TGTGCCAGCTCACAAGCGGGGGGCACCTACGAGCAGTACTTC
NA,NA,TRBV2,TRBJ1-1,CASSDMDTKNTEAFF,TGTGCCAGCAGTGATATGGACACAAAGAACACTGAAGCTTTCTTT
NA,NA,TRBV5-1,TRBJ1-6,CASSLDSDVARPLHF,TGCGCCAGCAGCTTGGATTCAGATGTGGCGAGACCCCTCCACTTT
NA,NA,TRBV7-9,TRBJ1-2,CASSSSGAGNYGYTF,TGTGCCAGCAGCTCGTCAGGGGCCGGTAACTATGGCTACACCTTC
NA,TRBD1,TRBV28,TRBJ1-2,CASRDRESDGYTF,TGTGCCAGCAGAGACAGGGAGAGCGATGGCTACACCTTC
NA,NA,TRBV11-3,TRBJ2-5,CASSLGGVEGETQYF,TGTGCCAGCAGCTTAGGCGGGGTCGAGGGGGAGACCCAGTACTTC
NA,TRBD2,TRBV14,TRBJ2-7,CASSQDRGSGGPYEQYF,TGTGCCAGCAGCCAAGATCGGGGTAGCGGGGGGCCCTACGAGCAGTACTTC
NA,NA,TRBV4-1,TRBJ2-5,CASSPPTVNPTQYF,TGCGCCAGCAGCCCCCCGACTGTTAACCCGACCCAGTACTTC
NA,NA,TRBV7-3,TRBJ2-2,CASSQQGAGELFF,TGTGCCAGCAGCCAACAGGGAGCCGGGGAGCTGTTTTTT
NA,NA,TRBV10-2,TRBJ1-2,CASSDISRDKISPNYGYTF,TGCGCCAGCAGTGACATCTCCCGAGACAAAATTTCCCCTAACTATGGCTACACCTTC
few,NA,TRBV6-5,TRBJ2-7,CASSYRVRSDEQYF,TGTGCCAGCAGTTACCGAGTGCGCAGCGACGAGCAGTACTTC
NA,NA,TRBV4-1,TRBJ2-7,CASSQLSDPEQYF,TGCGCCAGCAGCCAACTCTCGGACCCCGAGCAGTACTTC
few,NA,TRBV7-6,TRBJ2-7,CASSEGWPSYEQYF,TGTGCCAGCAGCGAGGGGTGGCCCTCCTACGAGCAGTACTTC
NA,NA,TRBV5-1,TRBJ2-5,CASSFAAGPQETQYF,TGCGCCAGCAGCTTCGCCGCGGGGCCCCAAGAGACCCAGTACTTC
NA,TRBD2,TRBV5-1,TRBJ2-5,CASSGAGAGETQYF,TGCGCCAGCAGCGGAGCGGGGGCGGGGGAGACCCAGTACTTC
once,TRBD1,TRBV5-4,TRBJ1-5,CASSPGTGDRNSNQPQHF,TGTGCCAGCAGCCCCGGGACAGGGGACCGAAATAGCAATCAGCCCCAGCATTTT
NA,NA,TRBV23-1,TRBJ2-4,CASSPLTVAKNIQYF,TGCGCCAGCAGTCCGTTAACAGTAGCCAAAAACATTCAGTACTTC
NA,NA,TRBV6-1,TRBJ2-7,CASSEGTGEIHEQYF,TGTGCCAGCAGTGAAGGTACGGGGGAAATTCACGAGCAGTACTTC
once,TRBD1,TRBV19,TRBJ1-6,CASTQGGQNSPLHF,TGTGCCAGTACCCAGGGGGGACAAAATTCACCCCTCCACTTT
NA,NA,TRBV19,TRBJ1-5,CASSDRGPYSNQPQHF,TGTGCCAGTAGTGACCGGGGGCCTTATAGCAATCAGCCCCAGCATTTT
NA,NA,TRBV9,TRBJ1-2,CASSSVESGYTF,TGTGCCAGCAGTTCAGTTGAGTCTGGCTACACCTTC
NA,NA,TRBV6-2/TRBV6-3,TRBJ2-2,CASSYPLENTGELFF,TGTGCCAGCAGTTACCCTCTGGAGAACACCGGGGAGCTGTTTTTT